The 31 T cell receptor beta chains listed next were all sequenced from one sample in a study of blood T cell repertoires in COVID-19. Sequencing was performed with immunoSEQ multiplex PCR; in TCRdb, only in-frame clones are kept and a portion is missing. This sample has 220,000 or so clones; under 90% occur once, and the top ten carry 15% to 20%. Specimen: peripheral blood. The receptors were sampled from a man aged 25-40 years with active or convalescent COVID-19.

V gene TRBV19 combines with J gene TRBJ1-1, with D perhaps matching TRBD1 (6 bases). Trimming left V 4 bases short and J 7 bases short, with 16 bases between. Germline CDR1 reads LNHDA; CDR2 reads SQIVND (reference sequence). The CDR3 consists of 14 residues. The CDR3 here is CASSKIEQGGEAFF. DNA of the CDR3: TGTGCCAGTAGTAAAATTGAACAGGGCGGTGAAGCTTTCTTT. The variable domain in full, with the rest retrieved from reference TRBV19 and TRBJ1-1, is DGGITQSPKYLFRKEGQNVTLSCEQNLNHDAMYWYRQDPGQGLRLIYYSQIVNDFQKGDIAEGYSVSREKKESFPLTVTSAQKNPTAFYLCASSKIEQGGEAFFGQGTRLTVV.

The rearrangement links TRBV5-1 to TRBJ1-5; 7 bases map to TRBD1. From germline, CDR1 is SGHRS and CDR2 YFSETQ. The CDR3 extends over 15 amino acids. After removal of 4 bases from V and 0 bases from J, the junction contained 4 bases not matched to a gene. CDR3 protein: CASSITGDSNQPQHF. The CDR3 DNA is TGCGCCAGCAGCATTACAGGGGATAGCAATCAGCCCCAGCATTTT.

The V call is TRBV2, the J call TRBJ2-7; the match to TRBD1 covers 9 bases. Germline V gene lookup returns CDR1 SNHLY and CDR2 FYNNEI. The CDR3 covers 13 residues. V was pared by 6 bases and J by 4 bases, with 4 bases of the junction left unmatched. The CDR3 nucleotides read TGTGCCAGCAGCCACAGGGGGCGGTACGAGCAGTACTTC. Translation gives CASSHRGRYEQYF.

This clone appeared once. The CDR3 is CASSSDPQGYYGYTF. The CDR3 DNA follows: TGTGCCAGTAGTAGCGATCCACAGGGGTACTATGGCTACACCTTC. The rearrangement links TRBV19 to TRBJ1-2, with 7 bases matching TRBD1. Germline lookup yields CDR1 LNHDA and CDR2 SQIVND (reference sequence). J lost 3 bases, V lost 4 bases, and 8 bases had no gene match. The CDR3 contains 15 residues.

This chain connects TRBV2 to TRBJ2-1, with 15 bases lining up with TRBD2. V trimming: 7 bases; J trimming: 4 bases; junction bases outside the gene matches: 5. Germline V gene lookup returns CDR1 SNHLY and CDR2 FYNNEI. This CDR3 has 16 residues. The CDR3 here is CASTLGLAGGYNEQFF. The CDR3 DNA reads TGTGCCAGCACCCTCGGACTAGCGGGAGGGTACAATGAGCAGTTCTTC.

CDR3 in DNA: TGTGCCAGCAGCCAACTTGGAGGACTAGCGGGAGCGCCCCAGTACTTC. Its protein product is CASSQLGGLAGAPQYF. V and J are TRBV3-1 (or the pseudogene TRBV3-2) and TRBJ2-5, with 13 bases identical to TRBD2. Germline V CDR1 and CDR2: LGHDT, YNNKEL (reference sequence). The CDR3 consists of 16 residues. The J segment lost 9 bases and the V segment lost 2 bases, leaving 9 bases of the junction unmatched.

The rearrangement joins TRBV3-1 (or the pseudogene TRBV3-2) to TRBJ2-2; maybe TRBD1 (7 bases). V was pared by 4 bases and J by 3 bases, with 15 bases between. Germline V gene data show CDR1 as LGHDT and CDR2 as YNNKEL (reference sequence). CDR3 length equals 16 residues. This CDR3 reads CASSLAAGGYTGELFF. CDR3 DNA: TGTGCCAGCAGCCTAGCGGCAGGGGGGTACACCGGGGAGCTGTTTTTT.

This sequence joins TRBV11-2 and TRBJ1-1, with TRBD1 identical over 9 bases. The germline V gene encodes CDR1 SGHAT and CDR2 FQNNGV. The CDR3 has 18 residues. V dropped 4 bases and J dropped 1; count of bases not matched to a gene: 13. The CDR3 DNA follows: TGTGCCAGCAGCTCTATCACACAGGGGGCCCCACGGAACACTGAAGCTTTCTTT. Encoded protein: CASSSITQGAPRNTEAFF.

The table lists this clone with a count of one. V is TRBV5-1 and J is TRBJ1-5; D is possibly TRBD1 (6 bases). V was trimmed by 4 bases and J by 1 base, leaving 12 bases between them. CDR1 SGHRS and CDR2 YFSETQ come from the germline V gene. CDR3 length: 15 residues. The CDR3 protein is CASSQQGLSNQPQHF. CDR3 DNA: TGCGCCAGCAGCCAACAGGGATTAAGCAATCAGCCCCAGCATTTT.

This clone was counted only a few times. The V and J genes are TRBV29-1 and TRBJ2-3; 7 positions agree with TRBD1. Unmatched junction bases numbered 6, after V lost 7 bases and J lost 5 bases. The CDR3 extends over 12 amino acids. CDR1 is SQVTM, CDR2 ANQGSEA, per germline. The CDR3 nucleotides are TGCAGCGCCGACCGGGACAGAGATACGCAGTATTTT. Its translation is CSADRDRDTQYF.

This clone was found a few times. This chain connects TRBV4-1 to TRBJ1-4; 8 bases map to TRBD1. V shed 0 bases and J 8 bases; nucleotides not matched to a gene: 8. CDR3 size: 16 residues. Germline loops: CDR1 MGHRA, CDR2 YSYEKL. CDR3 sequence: CASSQDTGTGSEKLFF. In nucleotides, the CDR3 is TGCGCCAGCAGCCAAGATACCGGGACAGGCAGCGAAAAACTGTTTTTT.

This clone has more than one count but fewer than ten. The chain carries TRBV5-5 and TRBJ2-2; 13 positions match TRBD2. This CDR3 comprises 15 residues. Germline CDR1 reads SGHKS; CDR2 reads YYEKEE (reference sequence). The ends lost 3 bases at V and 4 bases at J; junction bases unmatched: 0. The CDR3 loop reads CASSWTSGSTGELFF. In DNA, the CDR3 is TGTGCCAGCAGCTGGACTAGCGGGAGCACCGGGGAGCTGTTTTTT.

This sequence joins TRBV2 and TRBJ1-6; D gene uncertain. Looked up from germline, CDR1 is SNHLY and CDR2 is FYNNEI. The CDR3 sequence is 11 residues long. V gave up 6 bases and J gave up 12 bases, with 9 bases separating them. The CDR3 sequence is CASSPFGPLHF. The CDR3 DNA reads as TGTGCCAGCAGCCCTTTCGGACCCCTCCACTTT.

CDR3 sequence (DNA): TGCGCCAGCACCAGCGGTTACACAGATACGCAGTATTTT. Residues: CASTSGYTDTQYF. V usage is TRBV5-1 and J usage is TRBJ2-3; TRBD2 might be the D (5 bases). V was cut by 6 bases and J by 2 bases, with 10 bases left in between. The CDR3 loop spans 13 amino acids. Germline CDR1 reads SGHRS; CDR2 reads YFSETQ. The full variable domain, rest sourced from reference TRBV5-1 and TRBJ2-3, is KAGVTQTPRYLIKTRGQQVTLSCSPISGHRSVSWYQQTPGQGLQFLFEYFSETQRNKGNFPGRFSGRQFSNSRSEMNVSTLELGDSALYLCASTSGYTDTQYFGPGTRLTVL.

CDR3 in DNA: TGTGCCAGCAGCTTAGCCGCACAGGGTAGCTATGGCTACACCTTC. This encodes CASSLAAQGSYGYTF. This chain uses TRBV7-8 with TRBJ1-2, with D perhaps TRBD1 (6 bases). CDR3 length: 15 residues. Looked up from germline, CDR1 is SGHVS and CDR2 is FQNEAQ. Trimming removed 0 bases from V and 4 bases from J, with 12 bases in between. Full variable domain (remainder filled in from reference TRBV7-8 and TRBJ1-2): GAGVSQSPRYKVAKRGQDVALRCDPISGHVSLFWYQQALGQGPEFLTYFQNEAQLDKSGLPSDRFFAERPEGSVSTLKIQRTQQEDSAVYLCASSLAAQGSYGYTFGSGTRLTVV.

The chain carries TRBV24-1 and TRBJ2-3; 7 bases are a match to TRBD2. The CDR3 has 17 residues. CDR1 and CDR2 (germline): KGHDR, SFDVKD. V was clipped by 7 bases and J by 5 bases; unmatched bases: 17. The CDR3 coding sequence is TGTGCCACCAGAAAAGCCCCCCCGCGGGAGTTGCTAGATACGCAGTATTTT. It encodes CATRKAPPRELLDTQYF.

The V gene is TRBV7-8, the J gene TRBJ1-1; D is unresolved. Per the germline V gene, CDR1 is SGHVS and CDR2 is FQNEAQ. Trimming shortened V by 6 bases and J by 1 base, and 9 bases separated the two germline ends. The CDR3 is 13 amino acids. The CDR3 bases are TGTGCCAGCAGTTATACTCAGAACACTGAAGCTTTCTTT. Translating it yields CASSYTQNTEAFF.

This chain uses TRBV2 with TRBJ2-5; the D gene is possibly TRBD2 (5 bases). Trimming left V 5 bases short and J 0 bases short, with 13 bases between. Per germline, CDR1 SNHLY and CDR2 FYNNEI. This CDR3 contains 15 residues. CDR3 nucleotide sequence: TGTGCCAGCAGTCCCCAGGAGGACTACCAAGAGACCCAGTACTTC. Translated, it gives CASSPQEDYQETQYF.

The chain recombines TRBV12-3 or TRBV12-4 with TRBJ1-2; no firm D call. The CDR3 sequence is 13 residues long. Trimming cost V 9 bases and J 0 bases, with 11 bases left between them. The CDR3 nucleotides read TGTGCCAGTCAGCGAGGAGCTAACTATGGCTACACCTTC. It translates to CASQRGANYGYTF.

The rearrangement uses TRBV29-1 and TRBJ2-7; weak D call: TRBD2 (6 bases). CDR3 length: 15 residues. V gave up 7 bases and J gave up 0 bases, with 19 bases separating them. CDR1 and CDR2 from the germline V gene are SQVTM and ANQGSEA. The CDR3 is CSAAAGYGSSYEQYF. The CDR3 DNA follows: TGCAGCGCCGCGGCGGGGTACGGAAGCTCCTACGAGCAGTACTTC.

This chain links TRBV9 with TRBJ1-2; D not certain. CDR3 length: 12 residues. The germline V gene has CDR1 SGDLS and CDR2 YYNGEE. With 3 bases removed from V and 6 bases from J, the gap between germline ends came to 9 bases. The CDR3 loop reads CASSGRENGYTF. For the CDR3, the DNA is TGTGCCAGCAGCGGGAGGGAGAATGGCTACACCTTC.

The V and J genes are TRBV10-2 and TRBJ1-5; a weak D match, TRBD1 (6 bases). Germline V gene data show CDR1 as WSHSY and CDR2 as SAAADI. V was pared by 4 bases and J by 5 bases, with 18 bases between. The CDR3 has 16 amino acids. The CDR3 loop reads CASSVLIDRPHQPQHF. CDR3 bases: TGCGCCAGCAGTGTCCTCATCGACAGGCCCCATCAGCCCCAGCATTTT.

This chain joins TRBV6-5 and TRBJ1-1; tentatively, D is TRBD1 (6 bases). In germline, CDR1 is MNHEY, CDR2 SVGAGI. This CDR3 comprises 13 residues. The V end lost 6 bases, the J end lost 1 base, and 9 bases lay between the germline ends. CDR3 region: CASRGHPNTEAFF. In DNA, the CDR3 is TGTGCCAGCAGGGGACACCCGAACACTGAAGCTTTCTTT.

The CDR3 nucleotides are TGTGCCAGCAGCGCCGGGACTAGCGGGAGGAACCAGTTCTTC. Residues: CASSAGTSGRNQFF. The V call is TRBV2, the J call TRBJ2-1, with 15 bases lining up with TRBD2. The CDR3 runs to 14 residues. Per the germline V gene, CDR1 is SNHLY and CDR2 is FYNNEI. Losses at the gene ends were 6 bases for V and 13 bases for J; bases not matched to a gene: 7.

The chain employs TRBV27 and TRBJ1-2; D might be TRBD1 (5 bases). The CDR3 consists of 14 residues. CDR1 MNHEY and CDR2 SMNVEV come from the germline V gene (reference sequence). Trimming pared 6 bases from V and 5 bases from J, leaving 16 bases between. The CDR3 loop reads CASSFGGGGYGYTF. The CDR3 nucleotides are TGTGCCAGCAGCTTTGGTGGGGGAGGTTATGGCTACACCTTC.

CDR3 loop: CASSASGEAYEQYF. The CDR3 DNA is TGTGCCAGCAGCGCCTCGGGGGAGGCCTACGAGCAGTACTTC. This chain uses TRBV9 with TRBJ2-7; D perhaps matches TRBD2 (6 bases). V was clipped by 3 bases and J by 2 bases, with 12 bases between them. The CDR3 loop spans 14 amino acids. CDR1 is SGDLS and CDR2 is YYNGEE in the germline V gene.

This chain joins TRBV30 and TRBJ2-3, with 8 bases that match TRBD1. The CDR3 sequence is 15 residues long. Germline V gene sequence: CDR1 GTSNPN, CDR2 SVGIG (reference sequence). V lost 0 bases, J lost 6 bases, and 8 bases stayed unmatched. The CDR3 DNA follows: TGTGCCTGGAGTGTTGGTCAGGGGGCATCGGATACGCAGTATTTT. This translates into CAWSVGQGASDTQYF.

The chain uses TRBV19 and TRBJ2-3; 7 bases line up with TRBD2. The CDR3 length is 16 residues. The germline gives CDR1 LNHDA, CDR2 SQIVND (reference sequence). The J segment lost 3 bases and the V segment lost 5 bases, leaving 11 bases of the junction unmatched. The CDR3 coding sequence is TGTGCCAGTAGTTTGGCCTCTAGCGGCAAAACAGATACGCAGTATTTT. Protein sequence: CASSLASSGKTDTQYF.

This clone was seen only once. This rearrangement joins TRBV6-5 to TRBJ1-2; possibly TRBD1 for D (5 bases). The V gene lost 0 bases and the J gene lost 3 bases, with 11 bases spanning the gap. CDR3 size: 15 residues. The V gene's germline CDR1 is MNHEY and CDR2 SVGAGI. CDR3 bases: TGTGCCAGCAGTTACTCAGCGCCCAGGGACTATGGCTACACCTTC. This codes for CASSYSAPRDYGYTF.

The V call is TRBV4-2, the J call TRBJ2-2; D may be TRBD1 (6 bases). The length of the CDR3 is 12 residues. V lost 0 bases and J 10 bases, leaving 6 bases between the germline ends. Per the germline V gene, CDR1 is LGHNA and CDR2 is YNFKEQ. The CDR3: CASSQEGAELFF. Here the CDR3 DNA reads TGTGCCAGCAGCCAAGAGGGGGCGGAGCTGTTTTTT.

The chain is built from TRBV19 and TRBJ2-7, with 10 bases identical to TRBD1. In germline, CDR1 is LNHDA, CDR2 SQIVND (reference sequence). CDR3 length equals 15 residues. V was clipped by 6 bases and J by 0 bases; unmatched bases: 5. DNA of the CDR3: TGTGCCAGTAGCCGGGACAGGGGCCGCTCCTACGAGCAGTACTTC. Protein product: CASSRDRGRSYEQYF.